These 18 T cell receptor beta chains came from one sample sequenced in a study of blood T cell repertoires in COVID-19. Data came from immunoSEQ multiplex PCR; TCRdb stores just in-frame clones and leaves some out. The sample has roughly 230,000 clones; 65% to 85% are singletons. Input material: peripheral blood. Receptors originate from a man aged 50 to 59 with active or convalescent COVID-19.

As DNA, the CDR3 is TGTGCCAGCTCACCAGCGGGGGGCTTCGGTGAAGCTTTCTTT. This codes for CASSPAGGFGEAFF. The chain is built from TRBV18 and TRBJ1-1; D is possibly TRBD1 (6 bases). The CDR3 consists of 14 residues. The V gene's germline CDR1 is KGHSH and CDR2 LQKENI. Trimming cost V 2 bases and J 7 bases, with 14 bases left between them.

The rearrangement uses TRBV19 and TRBJ1-2, with 8 positions matching TRBD1. The CDR3 extends over 12 amino acids. The junction had 4 bases not matched to a gene; V was cut back by 6 bases and J by 7 bases. Germline assignment: CDR1 LNHDA and CDR2 SQIVND (reference sequence). The CDR3: CASRTGDGGYTF. The CDR3 nucleotides read TGTGCCAGTAGGACAGGGGACGGTGGCTACACCTTC.

The gene calls are TRBV7-8 and TRBJ2-1; TRBD2 matches 7 bases. Germline V CDR1 and CDR2: SGHVS, FQNEAQ. The CDR3 is 15 amino acids. V shed 5 bases and J 3 bases; nucleotides not matched to a gene: 7. CDR3: CASSPAGGYYNEQFF. DNA of the CDR3: TGTGCCAGCAGCCCGGCCGGGGGGTACTACAATGAGCAGTTCTTC.

The rearrangement uses TRBV9 and TRBJ1-3; D ambiguous. Germline CDR1 and CDR2: SGDLS and YYNGEE. The CDR3 sequence is 18 residues long. The germline V and J ends were trimmed by 3 bases and 0 bases, with 19 bases remaining between them. The CDR3 here is CASSAPRGSDPSGNTIYF. CDR3 nucleotides: TGTGCCAGCAGCGCCCCCCGAGGGAGTGATCCCTCTGGAAACACCATATATTTT.

The gene calls are TRBV28 and TRBJ2-5; D is uncertain. Germline V gene data show CDR1 as MDHEN and CDR2 as SYDVKM. The CDR3 length is 11 residues. Trimming left V 8 bases short and J 5 bases short, with 9 bases between. CDR3: CASALQETQYF. The CDR3 DNA sequence: TGTGCCAGCGCCCTACAGGAGACCCAGTACTTC.

The chain couples TRBV4-1 to TRBJ2-2; unclear D gene. CDR3 size: 17 residues. The V gene's germline CDR1 is MGHRA and CDR2 YSYEKL. Trimming stripped 1 base from V and 4 bases from J, with 16 bases between. CDR3 nucleotide sequence: TGCGCCAGCAGCCAAGCGCGTCCGAGGAGTCGCACCGGGGAGCTGTTTTTT. Protein: CASSQARPRSRTGELFF.

The rearrangement uses TRBV15 and TRBJ1-3; 8 bases map to TRBD1. CDR3 length equals 16 residues. CDR1 and CDR2 (germline): LNHNV, YYDKDF (reference sequence). Losses at the gene ends were 1 base for V and 0 bases for J; bases not matched to a gene: 2. The CDR3 reads CATSRGGQGSGNTIYF. The CDR3 region has the DNA TGTGCCACCAGCAGAGGAGGACAGGGCTCTGGAAACACCATATATTTT.

The CDR3 coding sequence is TGTGCCAGCAGTTACTCGGAACAGACAGGCAATGAGCAGTTCTTC. This translates into CASSYSEQTGNEQFF. The chain uses TRBV6-2 or TRBV6-3 and TRBJ2-1; D may be TRBD1 (6 bases). The germline CDR1 and CDR2 sequences are MNHEY and SVGEGT. V was cut by 0 bases and J by 6 bases, with 12 bases left in between. The CDR3 has 15 amino acids.

This sequence joins TRBV2 and TRBJ1-3; 7 nucleotides align to TRBD1. V shed 6 bases, J shed 0 bases, and the junction held 8 bases outside the gene matches. The CDR3 runs to 16 residues. CDR1 and CDR2 (germline): SNHLY, FYNNEI. The CDR3 spells CASSRDSHLSGNTIYF. For the CDR3, the DNA is TGTGCCAGCAGCCGGGACAGCCACCTCTCTGGAAACACCATATATTTT.

The chain has TRBV19 and TRBJ1-5; no definite D call. Germline V gene sequence: CDR1 LNHDA, CDR2 SQIVND (reference sequence). The CDR3 length is 16 residues. V was cut by 3 bases and J by 0 bases, with 12 bases left in between. CDR3 residues: CASSIVKLLSNQPQHF. Written as DNA, the CDR3 is TGTGCCAGTAGTATTGTGAAACTCCTTAGCAATCAGCCCCAGCATTTT.

This chain joins TRBV10-3 and TRBJ1-4, with 12 positions matching TRBD1. CDR3 length: 17 amino acids. Germline V lookup: CDR1 ENHRY, CDR2 SYGVKD. V shed 6 bases and J 1 base; nucleotides not matched to a gene: 6. The CDR3 DNA is TGTGCCATCAGACCGGGACAGGGGGCCGGAACTAATGAAAAACTGTTTTTT. It is translated as CAIRPGQGAGTNEKLFF.

This sequence joins TRBV27 and TRBJ1-2; D gene uncertain. Trimming stripped 0 bases from V and 5 bases from J, with 7 bases between. Germline V gene data show CDR1 as MNHEY and CDR2 as SMNVEV (reference sequence). CDR3 length equals 13 residues. The CDR3 here is CASSLSFRYGYTF. The CDR3 DNA reads TGTGCCAGCAGTTTATCGTTCCGGTATGGCTACACCTTC.

This clone is a singleton in its sample. The V and J genes are TRBV7-2 and TRBJ1-4; no reliable D call. The germline CDR1 and CDR2 sequences are SGHTA and FQGNSA. CDR3 size: 14 residues. The V end was cut by 3 bases, the J end by 1 base, with 6 bases between. Here the CDR3 reads CASSFGKTNEKLFF. The CDR3 nucleotides are TGTGCCAGCAGCTTCGGGAAAACTAATGAAAAACTGTTTTTT.

The sample holds a few counts of this clone. The chain employs TRBV6-1 and TRBJ2-1; no clear D. The V end was cut by 1 base, the J end by 8 bases, with 9 bases between. There are 13 residues in the CDR3. Germline V CDR1 and CDR2: MNHNS, SASEGT. CDR3: CASSEESIDEQFF. For the CDR3, the DNA is TGTGCCAGCAGTGAAGAGAGTATCGATGAGCAGTTCTTC.

CDR3 in DNA: TGTGCCACCAGCGCAGCGGGGGGCCGGGCCAAAAACATTCAGTACTTC. It is translated as CATSAAGGRAKNIQYF. The gene calls are TRBV24-1 and TRBJ2-4, with 9 nucleotides matching TRBD2. From germline, CDR1 is KGHDR and CDR2 SFDVKD. This CDR3 has 16 residues. The V and J ends lost 7 bases and 1 base, in that order; junction bases with no gene match: 7.

The gene calls are TRBV9 and TRBJ1-2; 7 bases map to TRBD1. There are 15 residues in the CDR3. Trimming took 0 bases from V and 0 from J; bases not matched to a gene: 2. CDR1 and CDR2 from the germline V gene are SGDLS and YYNGEE. CDR3 loop: CASSVGQGANYGYTF. The CDR3 region has the DNA TGTGCCAGCAGCGTAGGGCAGGGGGCTAACTATGGCTACACCTTC.

This clone appeared once. This chain connects TRBV7-9 to TRBJ1-2; D might be TRBD1 (6 bases). Germline V gene data show CDR1 as SEHNR and CDR2 as FQNEAQ (reference sequence). Trimming removed 5 bases at V and 4 bases at J, with 11 bases between. This CDR3 comprises 13 residues. CDR3: CASSRQEFYGYTF. CDR3 DNA: TGTGCCAGCAGCCGACAGGAGTTCTATGGCTACACCTTC.

The CDR3 bases are TGTGCCAGCAGTGAATTGGAGAATTCACCCCTCCACTTT. Amino acids: CASSELENSPLHF. The rearrangement uses TRBV25-1 and TRBJ1-6; no reliable D call. V lost 1 base, J lost 7 bases, and 5 bases lay in between. Germline CDR1 and CDR2: MGHDK and SYGVNS. The CDR3 is 13 residues long.